Sequencing of this T cell receptor beta chain was carried out in a study of CD8 T cells in Susac syndrome. The length of the CDR3 is 16 residues. The J segment lost 1 base and the V segment lost 4 bases, leaving 6 bases of the junction unmatched. The germline V gene has CDR1 SGHNT and CDR2 YYREEE (reference sequence). When the RNA was reverse transcribed, random hexamers were used with an input of about 0.45 to 1 ug. Each CDR3 protein is one row after TCRdb ran MiXCR on the immunoSEQ multiplex PCR reads. There are 100,000 to 150,000 distinct CDR3 sequences in the sample; over 85% occur only once, and about 0.2% lies in the top ten.

This chain links TRBV5-4 with TRBJ2-2; 8 bases are a match to TRBD2. This clonotype was sampled from a human donor with Susac syndrome. Material: CD8+ T cells from PBMCs. The CDR3 DNA sequence: TGTGCCAGCAGCCTTAGCGGGGCGGGGAACACCGGGGAGCTGTTTTTT. This gives the protein CASSLSGAGNTGELFF.